This T cell receptor beta chain was found in a study of T cell responses to AZD1222 COVID-19 vaccine. Regarding the study as a whole: The CD4 TCRs associated with vaccination extended across spike and predominated at 160-218 and 743-854. Donors were mostly white British, more females; clonal diversity possibly underestimated.

Repertoires were generated with immunoSEQ multiplex PCR, while TCRdb's copy carries only in-frame clones and drops some. The profile shows 100,000 to 150,000 clones, 75% to 90% of them singletons. A remark on this clone: Its antigen remains unidentified.

V lost 5 bases and J lost 6; bases outside the gene matches: 12. Looked up from germline, CDR1 is MNHEY and CDR2 is SMNVEV (reference sequence). The CDR3 sequence is 16 residues long. The V call is TRBV27, the J call TRBJ2-5; 10 bases agree with TRBD2. Sequenced here: peripheral blood, sampled on day 0 of MenACWY control vaccination. This TCR was sampled from an adult in good health. This CDR3 is CASSPGILAGEKTQYF. For the CDR3, the DNA is TGTGCCAGCAGTCCAGGCATCCTAGCGGGAGAAAAGACCCAGTACTTC.